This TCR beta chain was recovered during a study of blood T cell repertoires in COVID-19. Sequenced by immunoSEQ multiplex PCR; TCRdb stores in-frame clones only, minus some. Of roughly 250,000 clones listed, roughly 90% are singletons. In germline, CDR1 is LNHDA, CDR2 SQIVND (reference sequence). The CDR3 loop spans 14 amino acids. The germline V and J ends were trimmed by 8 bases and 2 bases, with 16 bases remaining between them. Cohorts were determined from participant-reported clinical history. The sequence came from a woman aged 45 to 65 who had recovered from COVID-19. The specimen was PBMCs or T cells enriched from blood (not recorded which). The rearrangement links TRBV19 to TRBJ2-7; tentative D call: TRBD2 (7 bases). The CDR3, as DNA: TGTGCCAGTGGGGGGGGAGGACAGACCTACGAGCAGTACTTC. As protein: CASGGGGQTYEQYF.